The entry below gives a single T cell receptor (beta chain) sequence along with its context. This entry is derived from a study of blood T cell repertoires in COVID-19. Study in general: Both acute and convalescent COVID-19 samples were obtained from the United States, Italy and Spain.

Original handling: Researchers report that nucleated cell counts were estimated from reference gene primer amplification. Assay used: immunoSEQ multiplex PCR; TCRdb lists only in-frame clones, some missing. The D gene and trimming were derived from the DNA, and the V and J assignments and clone size from that table. Among 25,000 to 30,000 clones listed, about 89% were seen once. CDR1 and CDR2 (germline): SGDLS, YYNGEE. V was clipped by 0 bases and J by 0 bases, with 19 bases between them. CDR3 size: 19 residues. Sequenced input: peripheral blood. The TCR originated in a human donor in a cohort sampled during active COVID-19. This chain connects TRBV9 to TRBJ2-4, with a weak D call TRBD1 (6 bases). The DNA for the CDR3 is TGTGCCAGCAGCGTAGGAGGGACAAGCCCGCTTATAGCCAAAAACATTCAGTACTTC. Encoded protein: CASSVGGTSPLIAKNIQYF.